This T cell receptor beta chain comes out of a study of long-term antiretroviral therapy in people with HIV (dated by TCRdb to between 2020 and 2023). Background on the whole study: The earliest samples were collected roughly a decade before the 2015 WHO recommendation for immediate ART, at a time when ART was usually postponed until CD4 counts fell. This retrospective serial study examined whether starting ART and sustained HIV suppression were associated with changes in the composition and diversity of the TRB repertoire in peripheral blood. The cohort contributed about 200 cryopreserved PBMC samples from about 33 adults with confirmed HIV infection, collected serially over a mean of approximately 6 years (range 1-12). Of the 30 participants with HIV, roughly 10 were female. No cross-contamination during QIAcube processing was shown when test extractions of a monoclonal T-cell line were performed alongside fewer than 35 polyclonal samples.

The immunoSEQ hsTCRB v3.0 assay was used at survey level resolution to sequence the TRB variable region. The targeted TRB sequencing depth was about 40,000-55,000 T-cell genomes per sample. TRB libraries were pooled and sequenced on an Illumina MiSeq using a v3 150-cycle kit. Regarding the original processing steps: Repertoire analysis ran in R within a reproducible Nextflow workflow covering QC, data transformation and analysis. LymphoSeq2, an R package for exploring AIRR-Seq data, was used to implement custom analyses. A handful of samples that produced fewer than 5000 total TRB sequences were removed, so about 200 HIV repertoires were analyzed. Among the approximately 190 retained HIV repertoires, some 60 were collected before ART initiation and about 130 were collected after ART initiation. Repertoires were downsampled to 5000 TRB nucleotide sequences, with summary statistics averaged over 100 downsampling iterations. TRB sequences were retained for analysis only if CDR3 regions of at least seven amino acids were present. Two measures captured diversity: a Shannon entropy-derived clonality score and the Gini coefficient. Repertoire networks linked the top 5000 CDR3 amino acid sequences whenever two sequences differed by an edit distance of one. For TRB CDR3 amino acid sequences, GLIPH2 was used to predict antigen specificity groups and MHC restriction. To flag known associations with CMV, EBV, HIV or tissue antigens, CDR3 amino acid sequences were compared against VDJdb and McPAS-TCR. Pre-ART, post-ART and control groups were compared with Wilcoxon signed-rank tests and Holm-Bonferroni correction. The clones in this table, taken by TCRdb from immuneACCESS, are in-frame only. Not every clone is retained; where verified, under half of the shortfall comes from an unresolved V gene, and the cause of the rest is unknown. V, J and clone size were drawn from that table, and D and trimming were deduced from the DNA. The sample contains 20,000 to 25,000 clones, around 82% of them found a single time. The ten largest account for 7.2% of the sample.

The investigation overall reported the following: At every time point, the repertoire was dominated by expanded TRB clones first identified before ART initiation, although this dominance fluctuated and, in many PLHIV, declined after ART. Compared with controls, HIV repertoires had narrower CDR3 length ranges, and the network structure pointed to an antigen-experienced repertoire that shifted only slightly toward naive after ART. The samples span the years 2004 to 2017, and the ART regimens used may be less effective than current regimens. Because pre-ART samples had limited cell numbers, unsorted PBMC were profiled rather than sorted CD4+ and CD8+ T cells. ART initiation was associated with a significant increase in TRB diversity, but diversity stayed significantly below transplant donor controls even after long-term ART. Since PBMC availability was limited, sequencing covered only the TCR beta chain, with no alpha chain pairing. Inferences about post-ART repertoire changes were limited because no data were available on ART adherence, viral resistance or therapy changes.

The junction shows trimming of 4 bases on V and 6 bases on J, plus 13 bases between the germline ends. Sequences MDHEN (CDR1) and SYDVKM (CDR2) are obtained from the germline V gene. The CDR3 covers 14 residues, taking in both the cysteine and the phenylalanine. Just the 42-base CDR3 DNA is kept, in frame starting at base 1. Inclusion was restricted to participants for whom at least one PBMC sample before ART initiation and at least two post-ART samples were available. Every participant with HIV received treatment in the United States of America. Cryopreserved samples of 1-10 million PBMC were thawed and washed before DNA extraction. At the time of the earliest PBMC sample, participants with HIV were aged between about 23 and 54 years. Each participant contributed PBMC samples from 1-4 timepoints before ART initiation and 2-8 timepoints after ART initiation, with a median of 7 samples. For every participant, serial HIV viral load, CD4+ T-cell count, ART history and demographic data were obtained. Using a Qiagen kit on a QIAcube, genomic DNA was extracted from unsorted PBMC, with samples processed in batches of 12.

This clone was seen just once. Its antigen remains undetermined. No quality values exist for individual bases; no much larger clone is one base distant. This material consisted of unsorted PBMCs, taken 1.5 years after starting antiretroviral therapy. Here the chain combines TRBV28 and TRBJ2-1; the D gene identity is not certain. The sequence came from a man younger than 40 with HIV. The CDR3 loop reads CASSYQQRSNEQFF. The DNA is TGTGCCAGCAGTTACCAGCAAAGGTCCAATGAGCAGTTCTTC.